Sequencing of this T cell receptor beta chain was carried out in a study of cytomegalovirus exposure and HLA in healthy donors. General observations from the study: A cluster of highly shared sequence variants was likely a sequencing artifact.

The primer mix had 60 Vbeta and 13 Jbeta primers. Profiled with immunoSEQ multiplex PCR; TCRdb holds only in-frame clones, not every one. This sample has 100,000 or so clones, with roughly three quarters found just once. A note on this clone: Its specificity is not known.

V gave up 4 bases and J gave up 5 bases; unmatched junction bases: 5. The CDR3 has 14 amino acids. Germline values: CDR1 LNHDA, CDR2 SQIVND (reference sequence). Healthy bone marrow donors made up the donors. Donors likely had unrecorded immune exposures despite being nominally healthy when sampled. The chain combines TRBV19 with TRBJ1-1; 9 bases map to TRBD1. The source is a male donor in good health and CMV-seropositive. Sequenced sample: PBMCs. The CDR3 region is CASSTDRGGTEAFF. The CDR3 nucleotides are TGTGCCAGTAGTACCGACAGGGGGGGGACTGAAGCTTTCTTT.